This TCR beta chain was sequenced during a study of OX40 agonist ivuxolimab in advanced cancers. Background on the whole study: Ivuxolimab, which targeted the costimulatory receptor OX40 (CD134), was an agonistic, fully human IgG2 monoclonal antibody. Intravenous ivuxolimab was administered to patients every 2 weeks at six dose levels: 0.01, 0.1, 0.3, 1.5, 3 and 10 mg/kg. Among the roughly 52 dose-escalation patients, some 20 had hepatocellular carcinoma, 15 melanoma, 9 renal cell carcinoma and 9 head and neck cancer. Peripheral TCRbeta sequencing aimed to test whether ivuxolimab altered TCR sequence diversity and caused clonal T-cell expansion. In the dose-escalation cohort, around four fifths of patients were male, and the mean age was approximately 64 years, with a range of about 23 to 85. Partial responses occurred in three dose-escalation patients, of whom one had hepatocellular carcinoma and two had cutaneous melanoma. Patients were allowed to have had prior anti-PD-1, anti-PD-L1 or anti-CTLA-4 therapy, and around two fifths of the dose-escalation patients had been treated with checkpoint inhibitors. The monotherapy dose-escalation portion (N ≈ 52 patients) of the phase I ivuxolimab trial is reported in the paper. The paper's findings and limits, for the study overall: Low levels of normalized T-cell clonal expansion were also seen in some patients who did not respond. In the 0.1-3.0 mg/kg groups, partial responders were among the patients with the lowest normalized peripheral clonal expansion, particularly in CD8+ T cells. Which antigens the clonally expanded peripheral T cells were specific for was not determined. On average, CD8+ T cells showed more expanded clones than CD4+ T cells after ivuxolimab. Clonal expansion of both CD4+ and CD8+ blood T cells was observed from baseline to week 6 at doses 0.1 to 3.0 mg/kg.

In regard to this clone: No antigen is known for it. Base qualities are not at hand, and no much larger clone is one base apart.

Patients with a history of autoimmune disease or receiving systemic immunosuppression were excluded from the trial. Peripheral blood for TCR sequencing was collected from all dose cohorts at baseline, on cycle 4 day 1, and on cycle 7 day 1. The samples were taken from a phase I, first-in-human, multicenter, open-label dose-escalation trial of ivuxolimab. The trial enrolled adults with locally advanced or metastatic head and neck squamous cell, hepatocellular, melanoma or renal cell carcinoma. Before TCR sequencing, CD4+ T cells and CD8+ T cells were sorted from peripheral blood as separate populations. CDR1 SGHDT and CDR2 YYEEEE were looked up in the germline V gene. Taken from cysteine to phenylalanine, the CDR3 has 12 residues. The only DNA kept is the CDR3, 36 bases in frame from the first base. V is shortened by 0 bases, J by 2 bases, and the region joining them spans 2 bases. To sequence the TCRbeta CDR3 region, genomic DNA was isolated from the sorted cells. The immunoSEQ Assay was used for sequencing of TCRbeta CDR3 regions. Not all clones reach the TCRdb copy of this immuneACCESS table, which keeps in-frame sequences only. Checked studies attribute under half of the gap to unresolved V genes and leave the rest unexplained. The sample table records about 89,000 clones; around nine tenths of these occur just once. The top ten hold about 0.28% of the sample.

This receptor was taken from an adult with an advanced solid tumor such as melanoma, head and neck, liver or kidney cancer. Sequencing was performed on CD4+ or CD8+ T cells sorted from blood, taken in a trial of the OX40 agonist ivuxolimab. Recombination joined TRBV5-6 with TRBJ2-5; a confident D gene designation cannot be given. DNA sequence: TGTGCCAGCAGCTTGGATCAAGAGACCCAGTACTTC. The translation is CASSLDQETQYF.